One and the same sample provided the 27 T cell receptor beta chains below, sequenced in a study of blood T cell repertoires in COVID-19. Assay used: immunoSEQ multiplex PCR; TCRdb lists only in-frame clones, some missing. The sample lists 65,000 to 70,000 clones; around 79% were seen once. Sample: peripheral blood. The receptor source for this set is a man in his sixties with acute or convalescent COVID-19.

The chain joins TRBV18 to TRBJ1-1, with 7 bases matching TRBD1. Trimming removed 3 bases from V and 8 bases from J; junction bases left unmatched: 9. The length of the CDR3 is 14 residues. Germline V gene data show CDR1 as KGHSH and CDR2 as LQKENI. The CDR3 DNA reads as TGTGCCAGCTCACCCCGGACAGGCGGAGGGGAAGCTTTCTTT. It encodes CASSPRTGGGEAFF.

The rearrangement joins TRBV5-8 to TRBJ1-4, with D perhaps matching TRBD1 (5 bases). The length of the CDR3 is 14 residues. Trimming left V 5 bases short and J 4 bases short, with 12 bases between. CDR1 is SGHTS, CDR2 YDEGEE, per germline. The DNA for the CDR3 is TGTGCCAGCAGTGCGGGGCAGATTAATGAAAAACTGTTTTTT. Translated: CASSAGQINEKLFF.

V and J are TRBV10-2 and TRBJ1-5; 8 positions match TRBD1. V lost 8 bases and J lost 4; bases outside the gene matches: 7. Germline V gene data show CDR1 as WSHSY and CDR2 as SAAADI. The CDR3 extends over 14 amino acids. The CDR3 here is CASGRRQGNQPQHF. As DNA, the CDR3 is TGCGCCAGCGGACGTCGACAGGGGAATCAGCCCCAGCATTTT.

This chain connects TRBV7-2 to TRBJ2-7; D possibly corresponds to TRBD1 (5 bases). This CDR3 is 14 amino acids long. Trimming shortened V by 1 base and J by 2 bases, and 9 bases separated the two germline ends. In germline, CDR1 is SGHTA, CDR2 FQGNSA. CDR3 coding DNA: TGTGCCAGCAGCTTAGGCCGCAGGGCCTACGAGCAGTACTTC. This codes for CASSLGRRAYEQYF.

The chain employs TRBV3-1 (or the pseudogene TRBV3-2) and TRBJ2-3; 11 nucleotides align to TRBD2. Germline assignment: CDR1 LGHDT and CDR2 YNNKEL (reference sequence). There are 15 residues in the CDR3. The V gene end was trimmed by 3 bases and the J gene end by 6 bases; junction bases not matched to a gene: 5. Here the CDR3 reads CASSQQGLAVDTQYF. The CDR3 nucleotides are TGTGCCAGCAGCCAGCAGGGACTAGCGGTTGATACGCAGTATTTT.

The chain is built from TRBV5-6 and TRBJ2-7, with 8 bases fitting TRBD1. The CDR3 is 15 residues long. V shed 4 bases and J 6 bases; nucleotides not matched to a gene: 12. Germline CDR1 and CDR2: SGHDT and YYEEEE. The CDR3 bases are TGTGCCAGCAGCCGGAGGACAGGGATGTCGCGCGAGCAGTACTTC. Translating it yields CASSRRTGMSREQYF.

This clone was detected only a few times. The chain recombines TRBV14 with TRBJ1-2; 7 nucleotides line up with TRBD1. Per the germline V gene, CDR1 is SGHDN and CDR2 is FVKESK. The V gene end was trimmed by 3 bases and the J gene end by 2 bases; junction bases not matched to a gene: 6. There are 15 residues in the CDR3. The CDR3 coding sequence is TGTGCCAGCAGCCAGGACAGGTTATTCAACTATGGCTACACCTTC. Its translation: CASSQDRLFNYGYTF.

In nucleotides, the CDR3 is TGTGCCAGCAGCTTAGCCGGGGGGGCCCTCAATGAGCAGTTCTTC. Its translation: CASSLAGGALNEQFF. This sequence joins TRBV11-3 and TRBJ2-1, with 8 bases that match TRBD2. The germline V gene encodes CDR1 SGHNT and CDR2 YENEEA. The CDR3 length is 15 residues. V was pared by 1 base and J by 6 bases, with 5 bases of the junction left unmatched.

The chain is built from TRBV4-2 and TRBJ2-5; 12 bases are shared with TRBD2. The CDR3 contains 18 residues. CDR1 is LGHNA, CDR2 YNFKEQ, per germline. Trimming took 5 bases from V and 1 from J; bases not matched to a gene: 11. CDR3 protein: CASSSGSSGGAPQETQYF. For the CDR3, the DNA is TGTGCCAGCAGCTCGGGGTCTAGCGGGGGGGCCCCCCAAGAGACCCAGTACTTC.

The V gene is TRBV5-4, the J gene TRBJ2-3; TRBD1 aligns across 7 bases. CDR3 length: 15 residues. From germline, CDR1 is SGHNT and CDR2 YYREEE (reference sequence). Trimming cost V 4 bases and J 4 bases; bases outside gene matches: 9. The CDR3 nucleotides read TGTGCCAGCAGCGCCAGGGAAAGGGGGCCAGATACGCAGTATTTT. It is translated as CASSARERGPDTQYF.

This clone came up a few times. The gene calls are TRBV28 and TRBJ2-1; D unclear. Germline CDR1 is MDHEN and CDR2 is SYDVKM. The CDR3 sequence is 16 residues long. V lost 7 bases and J 7 bases, leaving 23 bases between the germline ends. In DNA, the CDR3 is TGTGCCAGCACGTTCGGGTACTCCCTCACAATTAATGAGCAGTTCTTC. Its translation: CASTFGYSLTINEQFF.

Only a few counts were recorded for this clone. This chain uses TRBV9 with TRBJ2-3; TRBD2 agrees at 8 bases. The length of the CDR3 is 13 residues. J gave up 5 bases and V 5 bases, and 4 bases lay outside the gene matches. Germline CDR1 reads SGDLS; CDR2 reads YYNGEE. DNA of the CDR3: TGTGCCAGCAGATCCGGGGGGGAAGATACGCAGTATTTT. This encodes CASRSGGEDTQYF.

The genes are TRBV2 and TRBJ1-4; D remains ambiguous. The CDR3 totals 14 residues. With 7 bases removed from V and 5 bases from J, the gap between germline ends came to 14 bases. The germline gives CDR1 SNHLY, CDR2 FYNNEI. The CDR3 region is CASKFEVKNEKLFF. In nucleotides, the CDR3 is TGTGCCAGCAAGTTCGAGGTCAAAAATGAAAAACTGTTTTTT.

The chain uses TRBV29-1 and TRBJ1-2; 12 bases fit TRBD1. Germline lookup yields CDR1 SQVTM and CDR2 ANQGSEA. The CDR3 runs 15 residues. With 1 base clipped from V and 8 bases from J, the junction kept 8 bases outside the gene matches. The CDR3 loop reads CSVEGRDRGRSGYTF. CDR3 DNA: TGCAGCGTTGAAGGTCGGGACAGGGGGCGAAGCGGCTACACCTTC.

The chain is built from TRBV5-1 and TRBJ2-7, with D tentatively TRBD2 (5 bases). From germline, CDR1 is SGHRS and CDR2 YFSETQ. The CDR3 totals 13 residues. V lost 4 bases and J 8 bases, leaving 16 bases between the germline ends. The CDR3 protein is CASSPDGNTQQYF. CDR3 nucleotide sequence: TGCGCCAGCAGCCCAGACGGGAATACGCAGCAGTACTTC.

The V and J genes are TRBV6-5 and TRBJ1-6; possible D gene TRBD1, 5 bases. The CDR3 has 12 residues. Germline assignment: CDR1 MNHEY and CDR2 SVGAGI. Trimming cost V 8 bases and J 8 bases, with 10 bases left between them. The CDR3 reads CASGGTDSPLHF. CDR3 DNA sequence: TGTGCCAGCGGGGGGACCGATTCACCCCTCCACTTT.

This chain uses TRBV5-8 with TRBJ1-2, with D perhaps matching TRBD1 (6 bases). CDR3 length: 15 amino acids. Trimming shortened V by 1 base and J by 4 bases, and 14 bases separated the two germline ends. Germline CDR1 SGHTS, CDR2 YDEGEE. CDR3 nucleotides: TGTGCCAGCAGCTTGTACCGGGACACCTTCTATGGCTACACCTTC. It codes for CASSLYRDTFYGYTF. Full variable domain (outside the CDR3, taken from reference TRBV5-8 and TRBJ1-2): EAGVTQSPTHLIKTRGQQATLRCSPISGHTSVYWYQQALGLGLQFLLWYDEGEERNRGNFPPRFSGRQFPNYSSELNVNALELEDSALYLCASSLYRDTFYGYTFGSGTRLTVV.

The chain carries TRBV18 and TRBJ1-2; a weak D match, TRBD1 (6 bases). The CDR3 has 16 amino acids. The germline CDR1 and CDR2 sequences are KGHSH and LQKENI. The ends were cut back, 0 bases at V and 0 bases at J, with 11 bases in the middle. CDR3 DNA: TGTGCCAGCTCACCACCCCGAGAGGGGGCTAACTATGGCTACACCTTC. Protein sequence: CASSPPREGANYGYTF.

This chain joins TRBV19 and TRBJ1-1, with TRBD1 as a possible D gene (5 bases). The CDR3 extends over 14 amino acids. Germline CDR1 is LNHDA and CDR2 is SQIVND (reference sequence). V shed 4 bases and J shed 0 bases, with 9 bases lying between them. Written as DNA, the CDR3 is TGTGCCAGTAGTACAGGACACTTGAACACTGAAGCTTTCTTT. It translates to CASSTGHLNTEAFF.

The chain employs TRBV25-1 and TRBJ1-3; 9 nucleotides match TRBD1. The CDR3 length is 15 residues. Germline V gives CDR1 MGHDK, CDR2 SYGVNS. Trimming at V came to 0 bases and at J to 8 bases, leaving 5 bases not matched to a gene. The CDR3 sequence: CASSEYGGQGDTIYF. The CDR3 DNA sequence: TGTGCCAGCAGTGAATATGGGGGACAGGGTGACACCATATATTTT.

CDR3 nucleotides: TGTGCCAGCAGAGACAGGGTCTCGAAGTATAATTCACCCCTCCACTTT. Residues: CASRDRVSKYNSPLHF. The chain links TRBV2 to TRBJ1-6; TRBD1 agrees at 7 bases. Germline loops: CDR1 SNHLY, CDR2 FYNNEI. V trimming: 6 bases; J trimming: 4 bases; junction bases outside the gene matches: 9. CDR3 length equals 16 residues.

This clone showed up many times. The rearrangement links TRBV7-2 to TRBJ1-2; TRBD1 matches at 7 bases. Germline CDR1 SGHTA, CDR2 FQGNSA. Unmatched junction bases numbered 5, after V lost 6 bases and J lost 4 bases. CDR3 length: 13 amino acids. The CDR3 loop is CASSRQGIYGYTF. CDR3 coding DNA: TGTGCCAGCAGTAGACAGGGAATCTATGGCTACACCTTC.

V and J are TRBV5-6 and TRBJ2-7; the match to TRBD2 covers 8 bases. V shed 5 bases and J 6 bases; nucleotides not matched to a gene: 10. There are 14 residues in the CDR3. CDR1 SGHDT and CDR2 YYEEEE come from the germline V gene. CDR3 DNA sequence: TGTGCCAGCAGGTATGCGGGGGGCTCCCTCGAGCAGTACTTC. It is translated as CASRYAGGSLEQYF.

This clone was counted a single time. The chain joins TRBV9 to TRBJ2-5; D is possibly TRBD2 (6 bases). With 0 bases removed from V and 5 bases from J, the gap between germline ends came to 8 bases. Germline CDR1 reads SGDLS; CDR2 reads YYNGEE. The CDR3 has 13 amino acids. CDR3 residues: CASSVDGRETQYF. The CDR3 nucleotides read TGTGCCAGCAGCGTAGATGGGAGGGAGACCCAGTACTTC.

In its sample, this clone was seen a few times. The J gene is TRBJ2-5, the V gene TRBV24-1; TRBD2 might be the D (5 bases). The CDR3 is 11 amino acids. Germline assignment: CDR1 KGHDR and CDR2 SFDVKD. The V end lost 5 bases, the J end lost 5 bases, and 5 bases lay between the germline ends. The CDR3 sequence: CATSGGETQYF. The CDR3 DNA is TGTGCCACCAGTGGAGGGGAGACCCAGTACTTC.

This clone was observed a handful of times. The gene calls are TRBV29-1 and TRBJ1-2; D perhaps matches TRBD1 (5 bases). Trimming pared 0 bases from V and 3 bases from J, leaving 14 bases between. The CDR3 totals 15 residues. Germline CDR1 reads SQVTM; CDR2 reads ANQGSEA. The CDR3 region is CSVEDSGGEHYGYTF. The CDR3 nucleotides are TGCAGCGTTGAAGACTCCGGGGGGGAGCACTATGGCTACACCTTC.

The V call is TRBV12-3 or TRBV12-4, the J call TRBJ1-5; D unresolved. The CDR3 runs to 13 residues. With 3 bases removed from V and 5 bases from J, the gap between germline ends came to 8 bases. This CDR3 is CASSLKGDQPQHF. The CDR3 region has the DNA TGTGCCAGCAGTTTGAAGGGAGATCAGCCCCAGCATTTT.